The present T cell receptor beta chain was sequenced within a study of T cells in Graves' hyperthyroidism and ophthalmopathy. Study-level results: The model foresaw ophthalmopathy a median approximately 6.3 months prior to onset.

CDR3 length: 14 amino acids. V trimming: 6 bases; J trimming: 7 bases; junction bases outside the gene matches: 5. From RNA transcripts, TCR beta CDR3 regions were amplified. The HTBI primer set was used in a first-round RT-PCR of the TCR CDR3. TCRdb passed the multiplex PCR reads through MiXCR, listing each CDR3 protein once. The table lists approximately 400,000 distinct CDR3 sequences, more than 15% of them singletons. As for this clonotype: The target antigen is unknown. A much bigger clone sits one base away, suggesting this may be a read error.

Newly diagnosed hyperthyroidism patients aged 18 to 65 years had disease lasting under 2 months. This chain joins TRBV12-3 or TRBV12-4 and TRBJ2-1; 11 positions agree with TRBD2. Sequenced input: blood. The clonotype originates from a woman aged 18-29 years with Graves' hyperthyroidism. The CDR3 is CASRPTSGINEQFF. DNA for the CDR3: TGTGCCAGCAGGCCGACTAGCGGGATTAATGAGCAGTTCTTC.